Presented here are 10 T cell receptor beta chains from one specimen sequenced in a study of CD8 T cells in ankylosing spondylitis. Study-wide results and caveats: What seemed typical of ankylosing spondylitis blood was a TCR beta motif built from several highly homologous variants.

Their recognized antigens are unknown. Each CDR3 protein gets one entry after TCRdb re-called the 5' RACE reads with MiXCR. The data hold 750,000 to 850,000 distinct CDR3 sequences, with 10% to 15% observed a single time. The sample comprised blood, either unsorted or a sorted T cell fraction (not recorded which). All receptors derive from a male donor with ankylosing spondylitis.

In its sample, this clonotype was seen many times. The chain recombines TRBV20-1 with TRBJ1-1, with D unresolved. The V and J ends lost 1 base and 1 base respectively, with 10 bases between them. There are 14 residues in the CDR3. Germline CDR1 is DFQATT and CDR2 is SNEGSKA (reference sequence). The CDR3 protein is CSARAAGSNTEAFF. DNA of the CDR3: TGCAGTGCTAGAGCGGCGGGGTCGAACACTGAAGCTTTCTTT.

The chain is built from TRBV7-8 and TRBJ2-7; 8 nucleotides match TRBD1. V trimming: 3 bases; J trimming: 7 bases; junction bases outside the gene matches: 14. Germline lookup yields CDR1 SGHVS and CDR2 FQNEAQ. The CDR3 runs to 16 residues. The CDR3 DNA reads as TGTGCCAGCAGCTTCGTACCCGGACAGGGAGGACCAGAGCAGTACTTC. This codes for CASSFVPGQGGPEQYF.

The rearrangement joins TRBV5-1 to TRBJ2-2; D possibly matches TRBD1 or TRBD2 (6 bases each). V lost 0 bases and J 5 bases, leaving 14 bases between the germline ends. From germline, CDR1 is SGHRS and CDR2 YFSETQ. The CDR3 runs to 16 residues. CDR3 bases: TGCGCCAGCAGCTTGGCGGGGGCCTCGTCAACCGGGGAGCTGTTTTTT. Its translation is CASSLAGASSTGELFF.

This clonotype was found a few times. The CDR3 nucleotides read TGTGCCAGCAGCCAAGGACCGGACAGGGCTGAAGCTTTCTTT. This translates into CASSQGPDRAEAFF. The gene calls are TRBV11-1 and TRBJ1-1; TRBD1 matches at 8 bases. V was pared by 5 bases and J by 6 bases, with 8 bases of the junction left unmatched. Germline V CDR1 and CDR2: SGHAT, FQDESV (reference sequence). This CDR3 region has 14 residues. The whole variable domain, remainder taken from reference TRBV11-1 and TRBJ1-1, is EAEVAQSPRYKITEKSQAVAFWCDPISGHATLYWYRQILGQGPELLVQFQDESVVDDSQLPKDRFSAERLKGVDSTLKIQPAELGDSAMYLCASSQGPDRAEAFFGQGTRLTVV.

The rearrangement joins TRBV5-1 to TRBJ2-1, with TRBD2 identical over 8 bases. With V trimmed by 4 bases and J by 13 bases, 10 bases remained unmatched. From germline, CDR1 is SGHRS and CDR2 YFSETQ. This CDR3 spans 13 amino acids. The CDR3 loop is CASSPGGDGGQFF. The CDR3 coding sequence is TGCGCCAGCAGCCCGGGGGGGGATGGAGGTCAGTTCTTC.

The chain links TRBV5-1 to TRBJ2-2; 10 nucleotides agree with TRBD2. Germline V gene lookup returns CDR1 SGHRS and CDR2 YFSETQ. J lost 4 bases, V lost 3 bases, and 9 bases had no gene match. The CDR3 length is 17 residues. The CDR3 nucleotides are TGCGCCAGCAGCTCCTATGGACTAGCGGCGGGCACCGGGGAGCTGTTTTTT. Its translation: CASSSYGLAAGTGELFF.

This clonotype appeared a few times. The gene calls are TRBV7-2 and TRBJ1-4; D perhaps matches TRBD1 (6 bases). The V gene's germline CDR1 is SGHTA and CDR2 FQGNSA. CDR3 length: 15 amino acids. V lost 3 bases, J lost 6 bases, and 14 bases lay in between. DNA for the CDR3: TGTGCCAGCAGCTTGAGTTCGACAGGATATGAAAAACTGTTTTTT. Encoded protein: CASSLSSTGYEKLFF.

This rearrangement joins TRBV6-2 or TRBV6-3 to TRBJ2-7, with D perhaps TRBD1 (6 bases). CDR1 and CDR2 (germline): MNHEY, SVGEGT. V lost 0 bases and J lost 3, with 15 bases in between. The CDR3 is 16 residues long. The CDR3 loop reads CASSYSTGTMSYEQYF. The DNA for the CDR3 is TGTGCCAGCAGTTACTCTACCGGGACAATGAGCTACGAGCAGTACTTC.

The chain is built from TRBV25-1 and TRBJ2-1; 12 bases match TRBD1. V shed 2 bases and J 5 bases; nucleotides not matched to a gene: 10. The V gene's germline CDR1 is MGHDK and CDR2 SYGVNS. This CDR3 has 18 amino acids. The CDR3 reads CASSEVPGQGATNNEQFF. In DNA form, the CDR3 reads TGTGCCAGCAGTGAAGTCCCGGGACAGGGGGCCACTAACAATGAGCAGTTCTTC.

The V and J genes are TRBV18 and TRBJ1-1; D unclear. Germline V gene data show CDR1 as KGHSH and CDR2 as LQKENI. The CDR3 has 12 residues. V lost 3 bases and J 8 bases, leaving 10 bases between the germline ends. CDR3 coding DNA: TGTGCCAGCTCACCCACCGCCGCAGAAGCTTTCTTT. Its protein is CASSPTAAEAFF.